This T cell receptor beta chain was identified during a study of cytomegalovirus exposure and HLA in healthy donors. About the study: It was reported in a later analysis that the same platform had been used for the 120 or so validation repertoires as for the roughly 650 first-cohort repertoires. Whole-study results and caveats: It was around 160 TCR beta chains that were listed as cytomegalovirus-associated.

The germline CDR1 and CDR2 sequences are LNHNV and YYDKDF (reference sequence). The CDR3 covers 16 residues. V dropped 5 bases and J dropped 2 bases, with 19 bases sitting between them. Separate from the 666-subject first cohort was the approximately 110-subject validation cohort, to which the donors belonged. For this clone: Its cognate antigen is unknown.

Repertoires were generated with immunoSEQ multiplex PCR, while TCRdb's copy carries only in-frame clones and drops some. The sample contains about 100,000 clones, approximately 86% of which appear only once. This chain connects TRBV15 to TRBJ2-7, with a possible D match to TRBD2 (5 bases). This clonotype was sampled from a woman aged 18-29 years in good health and CMV-seronegative. Sample: PBMCs. The CDR3 here is CATSGIMDPGAYEQYF. The CDR3 DNA is TGTGCCACCAGCGGCATCATGGACCCCGGGGCCTACGAGCAGTACTTC.